This TCR beta chain was captured by sequencing in a study of blood T cells in healthy people across ages. It was with a sample-barcoded 5' primer and a J-beta primer mix that a second PCR of about 7 to 12 cycles was run. All cDNA molecules were each tagged by a template-switch adaptor with 12 random nucleotides. TCRdb called the 5' RACE reads again in MiXCR, with one record for every CDR3 protein. Seen here are roughly 1.4 million distinct CDR3 sequences, around 59% observed once, and the top ten hold roughly 6.3%. The CDR3 loop spans 13 amino acids. Germline V gives CDR1 LGHDT, CDR2 YNNKEL (reference sequence). V was shortened by 3 bases and J by 0 bases, with 5 bases between the two germline ends. Worth noting for this clonotype: The antigen is undetermined.

Study-level findings and limits: The study found more naive CD4+ cells and higher diversity in long-lived than aged donors.

The TCR sequence derives from a young man in good health. Sequences were obtained from blood. The J gene is TRBJ1-2, the V gene TRBV3-1; D not certain. CDR3 nucleotide sequence: TGTGCCAGCAGCCAGGAGTCTAACTATGGCTACACCTTC. Amino acids: CASSQESNYGYTF.